The 4 T cell receptor beta chains listed next were all sequenced from one sample in a study of cytomegalovirus exposure and HLA in healthy donors. This table comes from immunoSEQ multiplex PCR, and its TCRdb copy is limited to in-frame clones, with some not included. The sample records about 260,000 clones, 90% being singletons. Sequenced material: PBMCs. These receptors all stem from a woman aged 25 to 39 in good health and CMV-seronegative.

The chain joins TRBV9 to TRBJ2-1, with TRBD2 identical over 12 bases. The V gene end was trimmed by 3 bases and the J gene end by 7 bases; junction bases not matched to a gene: 5. Germline CDR1 SGDLS, CDR2 YYNGEE. This CDR3 region has 15 residues. This chain's CDR3 is CASSASGREGNEQFF. CDR3 DNA: TGTGCCAGCAGCGCTAGCGGGAGGGAGGGGAATGAGCAGTTCTTC.

The rearrangement links TRBV30 to TRBJ1-5; a possible D gene is TRBD1 (6 bases). Germline CDR1 reads GTSNPN; CDR2 reads SVGIG (reference sequence). CDR3 length equals 15 residues. V gave up 0 bases and J gave up 1 base, with 10 bases separating them. The CDR3: CAWSVPRGSNQPQHF. CDR3 DNA sequence: TGTGCCTGGAGTGTACCCAGGGGAAGCAATCAGCCCCAGCATTTT.

The chain links TRBV15 to TRBJ2-7, with D uncertain. CDR1 and CDR2 (germline): LNHNV, YYDKDF (reference sequence). The V end lost 1 base, the J end lost 3 bases, and 7 bases lay between the germline ends. The CDR3 totals 13 residues. The CDR3 DNA sequence: TGTGCCACCAGCAGAGTTACATTCTACGAGCAGTACTTC. It specifies CATSRVTFYEQYF.

The table lists this clone with a few counts. This chain joins TRBV27 and TRBJ2-7, with 9 bases aligning to TRBD1. Germline V gene sequence: CDR1 MNHEY, CDR2 SMNVEV (reference sequence). V lost 5 bases to trimming and J lost 2 bases; unmatched junction nucleotides: 7. This CDR3 contains 15 residues. The CDR3 protein is CASSVGTGLTYEQYF. CDR3 sequence (DNA): TGTGCCAGCAGTGTCGGGACAGGGCTCACCTACGAGCAGTACTTC.